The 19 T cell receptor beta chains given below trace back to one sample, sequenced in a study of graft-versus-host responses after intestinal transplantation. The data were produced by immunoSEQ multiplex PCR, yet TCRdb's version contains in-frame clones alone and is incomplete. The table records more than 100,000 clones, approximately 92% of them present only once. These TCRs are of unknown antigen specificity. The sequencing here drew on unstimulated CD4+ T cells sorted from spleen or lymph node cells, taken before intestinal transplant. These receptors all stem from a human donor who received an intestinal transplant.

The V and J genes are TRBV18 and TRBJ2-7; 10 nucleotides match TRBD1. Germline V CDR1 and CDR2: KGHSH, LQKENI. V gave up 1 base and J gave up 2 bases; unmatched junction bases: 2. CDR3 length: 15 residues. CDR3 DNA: TGTGCCAGCTCACCACGACAGGGGGCGACCTACGAGCAGTACTTC. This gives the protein CASSPRQGATYEQYF.

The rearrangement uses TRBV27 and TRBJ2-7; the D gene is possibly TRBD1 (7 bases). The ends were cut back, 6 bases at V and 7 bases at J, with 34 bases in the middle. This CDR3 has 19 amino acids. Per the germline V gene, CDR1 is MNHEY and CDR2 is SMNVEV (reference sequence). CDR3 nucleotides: TGTGCCAGCAGAGCTGAGGGGGCCCGGGTCGGCGTTGAGGGGAGGGAGCAGTACTTC. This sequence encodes CASRAEGARVGVEGREQYF.

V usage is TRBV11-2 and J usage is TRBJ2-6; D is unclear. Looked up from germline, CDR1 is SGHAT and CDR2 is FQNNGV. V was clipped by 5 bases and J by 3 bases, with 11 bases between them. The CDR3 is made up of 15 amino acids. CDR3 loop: CASSPSRGGANVLTF. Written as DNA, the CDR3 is TGTGCCAGCAGCCCCTCGCGTGGTGGGGCCAACGTCCTGACTTTC.

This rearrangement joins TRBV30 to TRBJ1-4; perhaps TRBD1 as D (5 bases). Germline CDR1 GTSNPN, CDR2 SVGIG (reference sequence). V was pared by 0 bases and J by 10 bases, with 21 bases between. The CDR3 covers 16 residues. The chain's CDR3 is CAWSVGTKALYGKLFF. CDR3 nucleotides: TGTGCCTGGAGTGTTGGGACTAAGGCACTTTACGGAAAACTGTTTTTT.

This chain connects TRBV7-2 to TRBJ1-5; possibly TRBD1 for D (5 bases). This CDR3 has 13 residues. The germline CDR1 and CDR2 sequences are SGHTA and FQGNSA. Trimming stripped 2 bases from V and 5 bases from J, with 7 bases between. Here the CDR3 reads CASSLMGDQPQHF. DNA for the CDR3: TGTGCCAGCAGCTTAATGGGGGATCAGCCCCAGCATTTT.

This CDR3 reads CASSIVGGGNTEAFF. The CDR3 DNA reads TGTGCCAGTAGTATAGTCGGGGGAGGGAACACTGAAGCTTTCTTT. The gene calls are TRBV19 and TRBJ1-1; a weak D match, TRBD1 (5 bases). The CDR3 has 15 residues. The V gene's germline CDR1 is LNHDA and CDR2 SQIVND (reference sequence). Trimming took off 1 base at V and 1 base at J, with 10 bases between the two ends.

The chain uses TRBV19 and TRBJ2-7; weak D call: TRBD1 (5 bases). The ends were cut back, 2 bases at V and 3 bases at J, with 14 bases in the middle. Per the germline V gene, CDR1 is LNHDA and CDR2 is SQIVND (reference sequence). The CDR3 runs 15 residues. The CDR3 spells CASSISLAGIYEQYF. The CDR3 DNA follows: TGTGCCAGTAGTATATCCCTGGCAGGGATCTACGAGCAGTACTTC.

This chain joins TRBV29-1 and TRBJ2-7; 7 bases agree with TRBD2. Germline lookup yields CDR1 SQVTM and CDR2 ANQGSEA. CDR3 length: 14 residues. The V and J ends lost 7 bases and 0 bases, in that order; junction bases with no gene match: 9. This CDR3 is CSARITSDSYEQYF. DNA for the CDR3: TGCAGCGCCCGGATTACTAGCGACTCCTACGAGCAGTACTTC.

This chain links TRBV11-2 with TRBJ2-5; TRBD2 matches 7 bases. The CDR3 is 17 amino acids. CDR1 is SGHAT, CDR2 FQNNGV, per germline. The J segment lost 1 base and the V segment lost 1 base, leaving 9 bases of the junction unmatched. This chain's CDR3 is CASSLGSRGGSQETQYF. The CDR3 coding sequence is TGTGCCAGCAGCTTAGGGTCGAGGGGCGGGAGCCAAGAGACCCAGTACTTC.

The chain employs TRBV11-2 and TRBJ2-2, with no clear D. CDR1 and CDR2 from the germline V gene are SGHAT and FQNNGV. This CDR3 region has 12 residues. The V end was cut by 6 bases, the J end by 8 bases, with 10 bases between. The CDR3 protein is CASRSVGGELFF. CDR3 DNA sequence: TGTGCCAGCAGATCAGTCGGGGGGGAGCTGTTTTTT. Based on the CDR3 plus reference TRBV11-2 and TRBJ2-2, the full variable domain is EAGVAQSPRYKIIEKRQSVAFWCNPISGHATLYWYQQILGQGPKLLIQFQNNGVVDDSQLPKDRFSAERLKGVDSTLKIQPAKLEDSAVYLCASRSVGGELFFGEGSRLTVL.

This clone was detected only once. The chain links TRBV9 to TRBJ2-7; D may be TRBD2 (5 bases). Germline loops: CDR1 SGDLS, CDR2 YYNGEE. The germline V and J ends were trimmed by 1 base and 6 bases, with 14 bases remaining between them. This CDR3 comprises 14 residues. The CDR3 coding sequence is TGTGCCAGCAGCGTAAGCAACAGCGAGGGCGAGCAGTACTTC. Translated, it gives CASSVSNSEGEQYF.

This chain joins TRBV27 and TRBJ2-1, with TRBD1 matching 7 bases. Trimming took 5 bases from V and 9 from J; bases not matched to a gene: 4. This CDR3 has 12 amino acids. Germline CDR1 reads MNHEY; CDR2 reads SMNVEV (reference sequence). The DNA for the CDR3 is TGTGCCAGCAGTGACAGGGACACTGAGCAGTTCTTC. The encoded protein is CASSDRDTEQFF.

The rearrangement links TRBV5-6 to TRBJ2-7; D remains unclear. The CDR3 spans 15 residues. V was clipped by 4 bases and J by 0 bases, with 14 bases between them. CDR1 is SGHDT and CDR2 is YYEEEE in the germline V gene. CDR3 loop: CASSLVWASSYEQYF. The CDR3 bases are TGTGCCAGCAGCCTGGTGTGGGCGAGCTCCTACGAGCAGTACTTC.

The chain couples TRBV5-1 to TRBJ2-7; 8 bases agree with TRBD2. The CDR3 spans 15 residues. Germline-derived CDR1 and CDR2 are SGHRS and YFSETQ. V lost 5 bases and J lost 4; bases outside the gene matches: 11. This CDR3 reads CASRLGTSGGYEQYF. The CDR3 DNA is TGCGCCAGCAGATTAGGGACTAGTGGGGGATACGAGCAGTACTTC. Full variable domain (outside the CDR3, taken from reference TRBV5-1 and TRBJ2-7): KAGVTQTPRYLIKTRGQQVTLSCSPISGHRSVSWYQQTPGQGLQFLFEYFSETQRNKGNFPGRFSGRQFSNSRSEMNVSTLELGDSALYLCASRLGTSGGYEQYFGPGTRLTVT.

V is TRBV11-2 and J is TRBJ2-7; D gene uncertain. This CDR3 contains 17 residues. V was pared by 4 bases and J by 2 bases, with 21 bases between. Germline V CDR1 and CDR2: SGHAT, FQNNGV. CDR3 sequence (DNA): TGTGCCAGCAGCTATCTACTGGGCCCTGCGAAAGCCTACGAGCAGTACTTC. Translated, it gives CASSYLLGPAKAYEQYF.

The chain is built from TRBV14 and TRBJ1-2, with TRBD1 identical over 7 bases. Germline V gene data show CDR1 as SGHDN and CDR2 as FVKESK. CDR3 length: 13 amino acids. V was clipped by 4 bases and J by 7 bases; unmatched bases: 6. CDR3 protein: CASSPIAGGGYTF. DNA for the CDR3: TGTGCCAGCAGCCCAATAGCAGGGGGTGGCTACACCTTC.

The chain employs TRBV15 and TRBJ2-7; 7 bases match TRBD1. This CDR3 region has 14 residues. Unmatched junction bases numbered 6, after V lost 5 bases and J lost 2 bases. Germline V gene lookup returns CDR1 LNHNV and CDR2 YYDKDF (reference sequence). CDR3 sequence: CATSFGQDAYEQYF. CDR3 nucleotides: TGTGCCACCAGCTTTGGACAGGATGCCTACGAGCAGTACTTC.

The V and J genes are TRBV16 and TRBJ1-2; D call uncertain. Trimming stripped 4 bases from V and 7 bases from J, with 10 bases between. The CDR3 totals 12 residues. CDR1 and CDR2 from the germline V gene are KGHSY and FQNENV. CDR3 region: CASSPGESGYTF. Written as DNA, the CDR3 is TGTGCCAGCAGCCCAGGAGAGAGTGGCTACACCTTC.

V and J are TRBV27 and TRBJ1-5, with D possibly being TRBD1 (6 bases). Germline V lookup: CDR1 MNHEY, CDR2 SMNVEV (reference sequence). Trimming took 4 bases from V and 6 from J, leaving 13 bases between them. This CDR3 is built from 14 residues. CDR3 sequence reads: CASSSKGGGQPQHF. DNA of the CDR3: TGTGCCAGCAGTTCCAAGGGGGGTGGTCAGCCCCAGCATTTT.